The 2 T cell receptor beta chains below come from one sample, sequenced in a study of a mutant IDH1 vaccine in newly diagnosed glioma. Profiled with immunoSEQ multiplex PCR; TCRdb holds only in-frame clones, not every one. The sample shows around 88,000 clones, over 75% of them seen only once. Documented time point: baseline, week 1 (first vaccination visit). Specified treatment: pre-vaccination baseline after standard-of-care therapy. Sample: PBMCs, taken from a glioma patient treated with radiotherapy, temozolomide or both. These receptors originate from a man aged 40-50 years with glioma.

The chain carries TRBV19 and TRBJ1-1, with D tentatively TRBD1 (5 bases). V was pared by 9 bases and J by 6 bases, with 17 bases between. Germline V gives CDR1 LNHDA, CDR2 SQIVND (reference sequence). The CDR3 extends over 13 amino acids. This CDR3 is CARGTKPGPEAFF. CDR3 nucleotide sequence: TGTGCCAGAGGGACGAAACCAGGACCTGAAGCTTTCTTT.

This clone appeared a few times. J is TRBJ1-2 and V is TRBV9, with D tentatively TRBD1 (6 bases). CDR3 length: 16 residues. Between the trimmed V and J ends, which lost 5 bases and 7 bases, there was a span of 24 bases. The germline CDR1 and CDR2 sequences are SGDLS and YYNGEE. CDR3 DNA sequence: TGTGCCAGCAGTTCACGCTCCGGGACACCCGTAGGTGGCTACACCTTC. Encoded protein: CASSSRSGTPVGGYTF.